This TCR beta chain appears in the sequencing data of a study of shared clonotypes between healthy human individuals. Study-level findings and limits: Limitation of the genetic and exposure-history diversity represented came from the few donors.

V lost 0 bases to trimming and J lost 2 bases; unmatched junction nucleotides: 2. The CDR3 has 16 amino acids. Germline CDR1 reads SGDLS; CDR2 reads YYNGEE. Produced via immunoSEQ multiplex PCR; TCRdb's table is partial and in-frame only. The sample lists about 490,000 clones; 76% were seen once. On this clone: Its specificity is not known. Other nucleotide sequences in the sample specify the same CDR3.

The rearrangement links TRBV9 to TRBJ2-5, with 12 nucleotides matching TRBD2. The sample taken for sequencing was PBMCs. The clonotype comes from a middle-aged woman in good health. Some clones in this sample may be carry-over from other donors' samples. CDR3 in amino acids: CASSVGGLAGQETQYF. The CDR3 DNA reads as TGTGCCAGCAGCGTAGGCGGACTAGCGGGACAAGAGACCCAGTACTTC.